The rows below give T cell receptor beta chains drawn from one sample of a study of T cell responses to AZD1222 COVID-19 vaccine. Using immunoSEQ multiplex PCR, the repertoire was profiled, and TCRdb retains in-frame clones only, with some absent. The repertoire holds 95,000 to 110,000 clones, with roughly 90% as singletons. Sequenced material: peripheral blood, taken on day 0 of AZD1222 vaccination. The receptors here all came from an adult in good health. Each CDR3 is given with its conserved first and last residue. Each record gives: D gene, clone size, J gene, V gene, CDR3 DNA, CDR3 protein. D genes are given only for firm matches. A row's size may be missing; if present it is once, few, many or a size class.

.,once,TRBJ2-7,TRBV12-3/TRBV12-4,TGTGCCAGCGCGGGGTACGAGCAGTACTTC,CASAGYEQYF
.,.,TRBJ2-7,TRBV11-3,TGTGCCAGCAGCTTATACGGGCTTAACTCCTACGAGCAGTACTTC,CASSLYGLNSYEQYF
.,.,TRBJ2-7,TRBV18,TGTGCCAGCTCACCCCAGGGGGGAGGCTACGAGCAGTACTTC,CASSPQGGGYEQYF
TRBD2,.,TRBJ2-3,TRBV6-4,TGTGCCAGCAGTGCGTCTAGCGGGACCAGCACAGATACGCAGTATTTT,CASSASSGTSTDTQYF
.,.,TRBJ2-7,TRBV5-6,TGTGCCAGCAGCTTGGGGCGTTTCGAAAGCTACGAGCAGTACTTC,CASSLGRFESYEQYF
TRBD2,.,TRBJ2-3,TRBV11-3,TGTGCCAGCAGCTTAGATCGCGCGGGAGCTGATACGCAGTATTTT,CASSLDRAGADTQYF
.,.,TRBJ1-2,TRBV7-9,TGTGCCAGCAGCTTTAGTAACTATGGCTACACCTTC,CASSFSNYGYTF
.,.,TRBJ2-1,TRBV6-5,TGTGCCAGCGATGGACGGGCAAACTCCTACAATGAGCAGTTCTTC,CASDGRANSYNEQFF
.,.,TRBJ2-1,TRBV19,TGTGCCAGTACTAACAGGGCCGGTGAGCAGTTCTTC,CASTNRAGEQFF
.,once,TRBJ2-2,TRBV7-9,TGTGCCAGCAGCTTGAGGCCCGGGAACACCGGGGAGCTGTTTTTT,CASSLRPGNTGELFF
TRBD1,.,TRBJ1-5,TRBV28,TGTGCCACCAGGACAGGGGGGCTCGAGCAGCCCCAGCATTTT,CATRTGGLEQPQHF
.,.,TRBJ1-2,TRBV6-5,TGTGCCAGCAACTCCGTGGCAGGGGCTAACTATGGCTACACCTTC,CASNSVAGANYGYTF
.,.,TRBJ2-6,TRBV2,TGTGCCAGCAGGCCTCGAGGAGGGCCTATTTGGTCTGGGGCCAACGTCCTGACTTTC,CASRPRGGPIWSGANVLTF
TRBD1,.,TRBJ2-7,TRBV10-3,TGTGCCATCGGGGGACAGCAACTCTACGAGCAGTACTTC,CAIGGQQLYEQYF
.,.,TRBJ2-1,TRBV28,TGTGCCAGCAGTCCCGGAACTACCAATGAGCAGTTCTTC,CASSPGTTNEQFF
.,.,TRBJ2-1,TRBV3-1/TRBV3-2,TGTGCCAGCAGCCAAGAGGCCACTAGCTCCGGTGAGCAGTTCTTC,CASSQEATSSGEQFF
.,.,TRBJ2-6,TRBV30,TGTGCCAGGGCAGGGACTGGGGGGGCCAACGTCCTGACTTTC,CARAGTGGANVLTF
.,few,TRBJ2-3,TRBV28,TGTGCCAGCAGTGCGAGGGGTCGCGGGGAGTATTTT,CASSARGRGEYF
.,.,TRBJ1-3,TRBV18,TGTGCCAGCTCACCTAATACAAGGGGTCCTGGAAACACCATATATTTT,CASSPNTRGPGNTIYF
TRBD2,.,TRBJ2-7,TRBV30,TGTGCCTGGGCTTCTAGCGGGACCTACGAGCAGTACTTC,CAWASSGTYEQYF
TRBD1,.,TRBJ1-5,TRBV28,TGTGCCAGCAGGGGGACAGGGAACAATCAGCCCCAGCATTTT,CASRGTGNNQPQHF
.,.,TRBJ2-1,TRBV19,TGTGCCAGTGGGGATAGATGGAATGAGCAGTTCTTC,CASGDRWNEQFF
.,.,TRBJ1-1,TRBV5-4,TGTGCCAGCAGCCCGGCAGGATCCATGAACACTGAAGCTTTCTTT,CASSPAGSMNTEAFF
.,.,TRBJ1-2,TRBV7-2,TGTGCCAGCAGCTTAGGGGGCAAGAACTATGGCTACACCTTC,CASSLGGKNYGYTF
TRBD1,.,TRBJ1-2,TRBV2,TGTGCCAGCAGGGCCGACAGGGGGGAGAACTATGGCTACACCTTC,CASRADRGENYGYTF
.,few,TRBJ2-7,TRBV28,TGTGCCAGCAGGGGACACGGCTCCTACGAGCAGTACTTC,CASRGHGSYEQYF
TRBD1,.,TRBJ1-4,TRBV3-1/TRBV3-2,TGTGCCAGCAGCCGTTTCCTACAGGGGGCGTCTGAAAAACTGTTTTTT,CASSRFLQGASEKLFF
.,.,TRBJ2-1,TRBV3-1/TRBV3-2,TGTGCCAGCAGTTTAGCGGGTCAGGGGGGAGATGAGCAGTTCTTC,CASSLAGQGGDEQFF
TRBD1,once,TRBJ1-1,TRBV7-2,TGTGCCAGCAGCTTAGTCCCAGGGGGTAGCACTGAAGCTTTCTTT,CASSLVPGGSTEAFF
.,.,TRBJ2-6,TRBV4-1,TGCGCCAGCAGCAAATACCGGGGCCAGGGCGAGAGGGCTGGGGCCAACGTCCTGACTTTC,CASSKYRGQGERAGANVLTF
.,.,TRBJ1-1,TRBV7-9,TGTGCCAGCAGCTTGGAAACCTCGAGTACTGAAGCTTTCTTT,CASSLETSSTEAFF
.,.,TRBJ2-7,TRBV15,TGTGCCACCAGCAAAGGGACACCCGGCTCCTACGAGCAGTACTTC,CATSKGTPGSYEQYF
.,.,TRBJ1-3,TRBV28,TGTGCCAGCAGTCCCCCGGGTCACCCGGCAAACACCATATATTTT,CASSPPGHPANTIYF
.,.,TRBJ2-7,TRBV2,TGTGCCAGCAGGGACGGGTACGAGCAGTACTTC,CASRDGYEQYF